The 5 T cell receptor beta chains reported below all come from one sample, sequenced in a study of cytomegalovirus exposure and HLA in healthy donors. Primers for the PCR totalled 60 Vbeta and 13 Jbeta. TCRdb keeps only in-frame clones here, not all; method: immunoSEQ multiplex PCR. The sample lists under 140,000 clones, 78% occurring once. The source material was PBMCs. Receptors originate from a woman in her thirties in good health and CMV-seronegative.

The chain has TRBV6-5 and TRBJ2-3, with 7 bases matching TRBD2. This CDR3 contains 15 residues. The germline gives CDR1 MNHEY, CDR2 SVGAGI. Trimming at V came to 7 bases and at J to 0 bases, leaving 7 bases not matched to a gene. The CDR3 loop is CASTGAGRSTDTQYF. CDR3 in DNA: TGTGCCAGCACTGGAGCGGGGAGGAGCACAGATACGCAGTATTTT.

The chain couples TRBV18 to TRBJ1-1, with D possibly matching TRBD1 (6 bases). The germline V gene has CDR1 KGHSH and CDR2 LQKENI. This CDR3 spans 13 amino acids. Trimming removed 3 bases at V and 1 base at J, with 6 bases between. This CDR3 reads CASSPGQNTEAFF. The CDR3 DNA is TGTGCCAGCTCACCGGGACAGAACACTGAAGCTTTCTTT.

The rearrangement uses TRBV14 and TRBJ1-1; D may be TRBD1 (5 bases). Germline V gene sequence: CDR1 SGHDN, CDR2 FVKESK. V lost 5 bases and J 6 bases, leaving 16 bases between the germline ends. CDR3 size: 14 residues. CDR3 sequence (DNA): TGTGCCAGCAGCGGAAGGTCAGGGTGGGCTGAAGCTTTCTTT. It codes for CASSGRSGWAEAFF.

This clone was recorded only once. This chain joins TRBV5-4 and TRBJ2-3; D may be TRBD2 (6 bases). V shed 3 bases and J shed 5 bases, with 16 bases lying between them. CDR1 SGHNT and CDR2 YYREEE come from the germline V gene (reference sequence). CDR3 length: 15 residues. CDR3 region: CASSSRLGGRDTQYF. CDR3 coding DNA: TGTGCCAGCAGCTCGAGGCTGGGGGGAAGAGATACGCAGTATTTT.

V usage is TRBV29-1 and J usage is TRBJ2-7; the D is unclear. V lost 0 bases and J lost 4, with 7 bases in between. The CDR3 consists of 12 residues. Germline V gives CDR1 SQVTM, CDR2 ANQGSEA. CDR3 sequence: CSVEDSRYEQYF. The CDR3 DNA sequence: TGCAGCGTTGAAGATTCGAGGTACGAGCAGTACTTC.